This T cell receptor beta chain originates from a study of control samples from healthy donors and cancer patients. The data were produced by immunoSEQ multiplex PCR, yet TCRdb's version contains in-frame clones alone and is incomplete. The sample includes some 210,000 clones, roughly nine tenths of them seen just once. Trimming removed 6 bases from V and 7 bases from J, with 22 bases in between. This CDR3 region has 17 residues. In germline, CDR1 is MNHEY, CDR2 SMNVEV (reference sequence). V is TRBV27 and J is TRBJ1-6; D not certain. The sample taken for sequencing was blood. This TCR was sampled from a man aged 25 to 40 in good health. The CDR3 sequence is CASSSPLKAKRNSPLHF. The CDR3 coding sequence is TGTGCCAGCAGCTCCCCGCTAAAGGCCAAAAGGAATTCACCCCTCCACTTT.